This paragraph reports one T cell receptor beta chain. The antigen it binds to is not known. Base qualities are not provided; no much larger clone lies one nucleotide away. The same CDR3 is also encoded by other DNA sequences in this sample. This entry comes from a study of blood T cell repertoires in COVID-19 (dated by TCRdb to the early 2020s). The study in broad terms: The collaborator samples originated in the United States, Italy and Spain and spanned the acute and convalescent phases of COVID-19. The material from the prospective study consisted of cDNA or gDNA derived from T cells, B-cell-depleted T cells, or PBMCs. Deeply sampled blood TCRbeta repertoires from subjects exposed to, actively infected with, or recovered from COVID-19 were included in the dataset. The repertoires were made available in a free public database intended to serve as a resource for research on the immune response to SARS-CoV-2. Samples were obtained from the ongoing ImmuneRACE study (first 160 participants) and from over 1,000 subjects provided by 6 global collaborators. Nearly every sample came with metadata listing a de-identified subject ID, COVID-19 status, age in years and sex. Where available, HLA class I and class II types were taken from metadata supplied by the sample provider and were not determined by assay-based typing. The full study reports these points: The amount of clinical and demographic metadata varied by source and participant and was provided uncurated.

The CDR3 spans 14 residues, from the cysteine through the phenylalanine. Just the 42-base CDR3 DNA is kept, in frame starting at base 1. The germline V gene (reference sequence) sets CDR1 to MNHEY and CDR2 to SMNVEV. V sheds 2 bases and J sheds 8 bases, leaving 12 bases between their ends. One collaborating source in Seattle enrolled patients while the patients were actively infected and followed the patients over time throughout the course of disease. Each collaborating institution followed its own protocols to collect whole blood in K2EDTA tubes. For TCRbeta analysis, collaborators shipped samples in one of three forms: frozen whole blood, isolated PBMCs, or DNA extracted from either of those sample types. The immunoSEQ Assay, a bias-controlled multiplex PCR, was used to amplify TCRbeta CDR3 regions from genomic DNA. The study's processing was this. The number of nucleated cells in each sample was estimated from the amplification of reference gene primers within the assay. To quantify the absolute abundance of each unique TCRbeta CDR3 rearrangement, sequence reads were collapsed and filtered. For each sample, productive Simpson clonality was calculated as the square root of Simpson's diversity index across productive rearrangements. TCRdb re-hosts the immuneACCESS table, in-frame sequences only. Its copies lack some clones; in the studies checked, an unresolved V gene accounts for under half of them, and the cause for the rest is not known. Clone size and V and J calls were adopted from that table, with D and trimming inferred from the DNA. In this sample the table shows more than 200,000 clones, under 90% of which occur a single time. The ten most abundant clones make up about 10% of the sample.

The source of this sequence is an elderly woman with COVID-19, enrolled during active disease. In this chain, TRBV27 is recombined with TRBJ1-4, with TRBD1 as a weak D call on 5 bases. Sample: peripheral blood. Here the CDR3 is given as CASSLRQGNEKLFF. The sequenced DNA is TGTGCCAGCAGTTTACGGCAGGGTAACGAAAAACTGTTTTTT.